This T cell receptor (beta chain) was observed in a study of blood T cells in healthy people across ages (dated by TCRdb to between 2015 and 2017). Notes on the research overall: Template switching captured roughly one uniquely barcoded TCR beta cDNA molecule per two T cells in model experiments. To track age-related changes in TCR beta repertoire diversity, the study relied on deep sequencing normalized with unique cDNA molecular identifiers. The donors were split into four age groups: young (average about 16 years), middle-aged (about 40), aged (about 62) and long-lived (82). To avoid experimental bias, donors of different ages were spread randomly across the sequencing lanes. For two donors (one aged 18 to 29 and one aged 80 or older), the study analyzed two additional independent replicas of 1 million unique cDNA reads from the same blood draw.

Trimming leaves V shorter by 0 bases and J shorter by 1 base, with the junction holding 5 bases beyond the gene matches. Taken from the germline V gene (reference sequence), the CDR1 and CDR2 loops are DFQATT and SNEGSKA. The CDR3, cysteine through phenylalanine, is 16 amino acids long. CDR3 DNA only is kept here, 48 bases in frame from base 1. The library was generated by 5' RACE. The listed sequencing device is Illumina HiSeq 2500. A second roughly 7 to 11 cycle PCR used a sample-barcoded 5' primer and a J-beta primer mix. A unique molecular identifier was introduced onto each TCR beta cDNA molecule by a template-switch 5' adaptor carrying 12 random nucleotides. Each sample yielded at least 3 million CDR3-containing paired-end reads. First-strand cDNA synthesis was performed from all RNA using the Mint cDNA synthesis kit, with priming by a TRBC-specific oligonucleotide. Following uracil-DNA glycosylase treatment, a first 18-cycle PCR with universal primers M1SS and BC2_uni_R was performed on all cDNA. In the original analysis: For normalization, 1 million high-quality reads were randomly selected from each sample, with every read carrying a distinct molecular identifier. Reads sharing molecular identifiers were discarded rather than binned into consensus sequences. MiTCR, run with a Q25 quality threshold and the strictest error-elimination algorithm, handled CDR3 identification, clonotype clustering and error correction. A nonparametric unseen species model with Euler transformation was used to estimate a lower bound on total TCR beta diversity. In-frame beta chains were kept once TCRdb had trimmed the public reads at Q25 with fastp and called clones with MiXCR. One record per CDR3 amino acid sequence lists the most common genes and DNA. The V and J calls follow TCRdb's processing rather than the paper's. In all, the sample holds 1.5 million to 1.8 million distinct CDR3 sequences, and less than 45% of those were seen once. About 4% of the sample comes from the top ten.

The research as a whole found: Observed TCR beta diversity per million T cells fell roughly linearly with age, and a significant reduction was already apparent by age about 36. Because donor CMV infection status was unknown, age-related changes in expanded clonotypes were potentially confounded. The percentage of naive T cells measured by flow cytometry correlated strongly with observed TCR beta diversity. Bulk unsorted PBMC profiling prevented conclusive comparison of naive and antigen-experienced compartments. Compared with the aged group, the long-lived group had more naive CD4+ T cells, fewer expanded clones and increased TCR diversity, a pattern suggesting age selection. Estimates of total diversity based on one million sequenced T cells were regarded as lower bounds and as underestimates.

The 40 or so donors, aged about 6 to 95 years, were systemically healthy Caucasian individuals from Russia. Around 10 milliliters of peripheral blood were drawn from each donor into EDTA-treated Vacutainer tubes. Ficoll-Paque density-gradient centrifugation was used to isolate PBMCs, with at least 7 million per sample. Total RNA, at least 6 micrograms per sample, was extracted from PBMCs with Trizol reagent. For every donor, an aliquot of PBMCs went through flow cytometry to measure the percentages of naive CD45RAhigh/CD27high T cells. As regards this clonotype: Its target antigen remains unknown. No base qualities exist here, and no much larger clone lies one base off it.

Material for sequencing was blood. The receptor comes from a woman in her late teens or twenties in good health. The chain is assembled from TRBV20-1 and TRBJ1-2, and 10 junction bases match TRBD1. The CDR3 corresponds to CSARDMDRGNNYGYTF. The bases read TGCAGTGCTAGAGATATGGACAGGGGGAATAACTATGGCTACACCTTC.